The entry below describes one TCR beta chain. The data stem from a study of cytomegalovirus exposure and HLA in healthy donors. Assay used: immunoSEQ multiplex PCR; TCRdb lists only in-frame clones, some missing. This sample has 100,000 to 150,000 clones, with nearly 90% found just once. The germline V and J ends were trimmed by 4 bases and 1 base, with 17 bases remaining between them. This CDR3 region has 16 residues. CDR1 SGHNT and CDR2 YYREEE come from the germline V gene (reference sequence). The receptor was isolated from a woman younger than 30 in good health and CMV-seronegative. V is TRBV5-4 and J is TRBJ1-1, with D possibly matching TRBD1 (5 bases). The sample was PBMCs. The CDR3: CASSPPHGAPNTEAFF. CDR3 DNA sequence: TGTGCCAGCAGCCCGCCTCATGGGGCTCCGAACACTGAAGCTTTCTTT.